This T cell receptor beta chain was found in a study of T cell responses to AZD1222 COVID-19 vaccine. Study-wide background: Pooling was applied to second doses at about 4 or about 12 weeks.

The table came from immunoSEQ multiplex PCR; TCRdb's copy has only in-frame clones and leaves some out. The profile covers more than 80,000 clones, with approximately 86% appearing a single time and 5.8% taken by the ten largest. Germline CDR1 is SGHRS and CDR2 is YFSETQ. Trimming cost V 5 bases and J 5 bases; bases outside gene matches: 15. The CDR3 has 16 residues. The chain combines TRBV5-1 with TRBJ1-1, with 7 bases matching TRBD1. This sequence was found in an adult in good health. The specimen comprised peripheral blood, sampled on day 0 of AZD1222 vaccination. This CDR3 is CASREGGAGTRTEAFF. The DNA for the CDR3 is TGCGCCAGCAGGGAAGGGGGCGCGGGCACAAGAACTGAAGCTTTCTTT.